The source of this T cell receptor beta chain is a study of blood T cell repertoires in COVID-19 (dated by TCRdb to about 2020). Some background on the complete study: The collaborator samples originated in the United States, Italy and Spain and spanned the acute and convalescent phases of COVID-19. Samples came from the ongoing ImmuneRACE study (first 160 participants) plus 1,254 subjects from 6 global collaborators. Nearly every sample came with metadata listing a de-identified subject ID, COVID-19 status, age in years and sex. Where available, HLA class I and class II types were obtained from metadata supplied by the sample provider rather than from assay-based typing. The dataset comprised deeply sampled blood TCRbeta repertoires from subjects exposed to, actively infected with, or recovered from COVID-19. The prospective study material was composed of cDNA or gDNA derived from T cells, B-cell-depleted T cells, or PBMCs. The repertoires were released in a freely available public database meant as a resource for research on the immune response to SARS-CoV-2. Beyond this particular receptor, the publication reports: How much clinical and demographic metadata was included differed by source and by participant, and the metadata was provided uncurated.

For this clone: The clone's antigen remains unknown. One base away there is no much larger clone; base qualities are not given.

The collaborating institutions used their own protocols to collect whole blood in K2EDTA tubes. For TCRbeta analysis, collaborator samples were shipped as frozen whole blood, as isolated PBMCs, or as DNA extracted from either sample type. The immunoSEQ Assay, a bias-controlled multiplex PCR, was used to amplify TCRbeta CDR3 regions from genomic DNA. The authors' pipeline ran thus. Within the assay, amplification of reference gene primers was used to estimate how many nucleated cells each sample contained. To quantify the absolute abundance of each unique TCRbeta CDR3 rearrangement, sequence reads were collapsed and filtered. For each sample, productive Simpson clonality was calculated as the square root of Simpson's diversity index across productive rearrangements. The table comes from immuneACCESS by way of TCRdb, which keeps in-frame sequences with V and J called. Part of the clones is missing from these tables; in studies checked, under half for an unresolved V gene and the rest for unknown reasons. The DNA gave D and trimming, while V, J and clone size come from that table. This sample gives about 39,000 clones in total; about nine tenths of them show up just once. Of the sample, about 2.2% is held by the ten largest clones.

Germline trimming: 6 bases from V, 4 bases from J; junction bases outside gene matches: 3. CDR1 and CDR2, looked up from the germline V gene, are MNHEY and SVGAGI. Its CDR3 holds 14 amino acids, cysteine through phenylalanine. Here the CDR3 DNA is all that survives: 42 bases in frame from base 1. Recombination linked TRBV6-5 to TRBJ2-6; the central 7 bases match TRBD1. This clonotype was obtained from a man aged 45-60 years with active COVID-19. The source material was peripheral blood. The CDR3 is CASRPGQGANVLTF. The DNA sequence is TGTGCCAGCAGACCGGGACAGGGGGCCAACGTCCTGACTTTC.